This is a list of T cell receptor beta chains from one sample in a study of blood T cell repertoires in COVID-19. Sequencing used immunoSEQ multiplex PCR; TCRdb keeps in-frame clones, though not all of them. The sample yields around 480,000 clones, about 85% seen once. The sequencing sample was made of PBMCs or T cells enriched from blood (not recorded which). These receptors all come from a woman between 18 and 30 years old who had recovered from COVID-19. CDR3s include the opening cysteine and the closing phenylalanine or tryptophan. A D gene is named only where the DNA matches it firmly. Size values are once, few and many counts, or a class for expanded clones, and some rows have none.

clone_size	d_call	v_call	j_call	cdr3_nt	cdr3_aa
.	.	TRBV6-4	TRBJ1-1	TGTGCCAGCAGTGAGACGCGTCAGGGGAAAGCTTTCTTT	CASSETRQGKAFF
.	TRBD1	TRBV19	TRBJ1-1	TGTGCCAGTAGTAAGGACAGGAGGGGGTTGACTGAAGCTTTCTTT	CASSKDRRGLTEAFF
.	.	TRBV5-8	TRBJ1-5	TGTGCCAGCAGCCGGACATCTGACCAGCCCCAGCATTTT	CASSRTSDQPQHF
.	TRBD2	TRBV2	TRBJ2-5	TGTGCCAGCAGGGGGACTAGCGGGGGATGGGAGACCCAGTACTTC	CASRGTSGGWETQYF
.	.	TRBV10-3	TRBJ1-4	TGTGCCATCAAAGGGGGTGACAATGAAAAACTGTTTTTT	CAIKGGDNEKLFF
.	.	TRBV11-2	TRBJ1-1	TGTGCCAGCAGAACGGGACCAGGGGTGATGGGAGCTTTCTTT	CASRTGPGVMGAFF
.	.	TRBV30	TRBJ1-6	TGTGCCTGGAGTCCTTCAGGGGACGGTGATTCACCCCTCCACTTT	CAWSPSGDGDSPLHF
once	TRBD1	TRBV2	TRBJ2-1	TGTGCCAGCAGTGAGTCCGGACAGGGGCAGTTCTTC	CASSESGQGQFF
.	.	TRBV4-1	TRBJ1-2	TGCGCCAGCAGCCAAGATCTTTCGGGGGGAAATGGCTACACCTTC	CASSQDLSGGNGYTF
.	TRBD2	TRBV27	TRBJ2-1	TGTGCCAGCAGTCGGACTAGCGGTTTACAAGAGCAGTTCTTC	CASSRTSGLQEQFF
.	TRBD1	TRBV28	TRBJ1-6	TGTGCCAGCAGGGCTACAGGGGAGATTTCACCCCTCCACTTT	CASRATGEISPLHF
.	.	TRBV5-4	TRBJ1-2	TGTGCCAGCAGCTTGGTTCCGGTGGATGGCTACACCTTC	CASSLVPVDGYTF
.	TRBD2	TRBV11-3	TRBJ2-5	TGTGCCAGCAGCTTAGGACTAGCAGGGACCCAGTACTTC	CASSLGLAGTQYF
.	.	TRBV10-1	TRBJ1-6	TGCGCCAGCAGTGAGGAGGGATCGCCCCTCCACTTT	CASSEEGSPLHF
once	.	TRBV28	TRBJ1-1	TGTGCCAGCTTCCTAGACAGGAGAGCTTTCTTT	CASFLDRRAFF
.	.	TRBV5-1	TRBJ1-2	TGCGCCAGCAGACTCCGGACAGATCTAGTCTATGGCTACACCTTC	CASRLRTDLVYGYTF
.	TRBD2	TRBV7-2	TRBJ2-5	TGTGCCAGCAGCCCCGGACTAGCGGGGGTGGAGACCCAGTACTTC	CASSPGLAGVETQYF
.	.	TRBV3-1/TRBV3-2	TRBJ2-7	TGTGCCAGCAGCCCTAAAGGAGGCGGGGCCGCTAACTACGAGCAGTACTTC	CASSPKGGGAANYEQYF
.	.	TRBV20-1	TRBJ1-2	TGCAGTGCTCCTAGGGAGAGAGCCTTC	CSAPRERAF
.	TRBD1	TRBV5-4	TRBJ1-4	TGTGCCAGCAGCTTGGCAGGGGGAGAAAAACTGTTTTTT	CASSLAGGEKLFF
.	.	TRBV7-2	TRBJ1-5	TGTGCCAGCAGCTTAGCGGACGGGGTTGATCAGCCCCAGCATTTT	CASSLADGVDQPQHF
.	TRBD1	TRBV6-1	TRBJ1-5	TGTGCCAGCAGTGAAAGGCAGGGGGCGAGCAATCAGCCCCAGCATTTT	CASSERQGASNQPQHF
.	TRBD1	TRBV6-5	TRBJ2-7	TGTGCCAGCAGTCTATCCAACAGGGGGGCGTACGAGCAGTACTTC	CASSLSNRGAYEQYF
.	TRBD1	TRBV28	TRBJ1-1	TGTGCCAGCAGTTTATTAAATTCAGGGGACAGGGCGGGTAACACTGAAGCTTTCTTT	CASSLLNSGDRAGNTEAFF
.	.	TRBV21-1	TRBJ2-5	TGTGCCAGCAGCCCCATGGGACAGCCGTCTCCTAAAGAGACCCAGTACTTC	CASSPMGQPSPKETQYF
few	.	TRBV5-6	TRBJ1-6	TGTGCCAGCTACATCTTTTCAGGGGCGGACTCCTATAATTCACCCCTCCACTTT	CASYIFSGADSYNSPLHF
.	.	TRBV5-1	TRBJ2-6	TGCGCCAGCAGCCCGACAGAAACCAACGTCCTGACTTTC	CASSPTETNVLTF
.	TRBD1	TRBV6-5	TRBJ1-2	TGTGCCAGCAGCGTCGACAGGGACTATGGCTACACCTTC	CASSVDRDYGYTF
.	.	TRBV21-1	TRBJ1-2	TGTGCCAGCAGCAAAGCCGCGCCGAGGTGTCGCTACACCTTC	CASSKAAPRCRYTF
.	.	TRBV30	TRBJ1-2	TGTGCCTGTCTACAGGGATCCTTCGGGGGCTACACCTTC	CACLQGSFGGYTF
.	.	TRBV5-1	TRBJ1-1	TGCGCCAGCAGCCCCGATGCAGGGTGGGGCACTGAAGCTTTCTTT	CASSPDAGWGTEAFF
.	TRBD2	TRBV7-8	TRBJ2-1	TGTGCCAGCAGCTTTGTAGGGGCGGGGGGGCCTAATGAGCAGTTCTTC	CASSFVGAGGPNEQFF
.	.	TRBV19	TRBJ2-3	TGTGCCAGTAGTATTGGGGTAACTAGCTCTTCCCCCACAGATACGCAGTATTTT	CASSIGVTSSSPTDTQYF
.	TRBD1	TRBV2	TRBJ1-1	TGTGCCAGCAGGGACAGGGGGCGGGATGAAGCTTTCTTT	CASRDRGRDEAFF
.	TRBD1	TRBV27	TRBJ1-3	TGTGCCAGCTCAGACAGGGGGCTTTCTGGAAACACCATATATTTT	CASSDRGLSGNTIYF
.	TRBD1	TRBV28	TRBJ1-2	TGTGCCAGCAGTTCAGGGACAGGGCCTTTAGGCGGCTACACCTTC	CASSSGTGPLGGYTF
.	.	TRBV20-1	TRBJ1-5	TGCAGTGCTAGTTCACCGAGTCAGCCCCAGCATTTT	CSASSPSQPQHF
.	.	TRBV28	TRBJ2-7	TGTGCCAGCAGTTTCAGAGGGCACTACGAGCAGTACTTC	CASSFRGHYEQYF
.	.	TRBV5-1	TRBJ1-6	TGCGCCAGCAGCTTCGGGGGTTCGAATTCACCCCTCCACTTT	CASSFGGSNSPLHF
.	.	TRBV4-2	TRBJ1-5	TGTGCCAGCAGCCAAGAAGGGCTGGGAGTCAATCAGCCCCAGCATTTT	CASSQEGLGVNQPQHF
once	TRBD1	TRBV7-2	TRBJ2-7	TGTGCCAGCAGCTTGGCTACCGGGACAGGGTACGAGCAGTACTTC	CASSLATGTGYEQYF
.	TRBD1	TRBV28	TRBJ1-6	TGTGCCAGCAGTCGGGACAGTAATTCACCCCTCCACTTT	CASSRDSNSPLHF
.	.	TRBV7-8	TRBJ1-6	TGTGCCAGCAGCTTAAGAGTGGACTCACCACCCCTCCACTTT	CASSLRVDSPPLHF
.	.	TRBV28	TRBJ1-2	TGTGCCAGCAGTTTTGATGGTGGCGGCTACACCTTC	CASSFDGGGYTF
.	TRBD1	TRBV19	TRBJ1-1	TGTGCCAGTAGTAGGGACAGGGGCCATGAAGCTTTCTTT	CASSRDRGHEAFF
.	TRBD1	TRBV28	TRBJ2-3	TGTGCCAGCAGTCCTGACAGGGGGCAAAGAGATACGCAGTATTTT	CASSPDRGQRDTQYF
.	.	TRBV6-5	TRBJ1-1	TGTGCCAGCAGTTTCGGGGAAAAGACTGAAGCTTTCTTT	CASSFGEKTEAFF
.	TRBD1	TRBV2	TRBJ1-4	TGTGCCAGCAGTTACATAACCGGGACAGGAGGAACTAATGAAAAACTGTTTTTT	CASSYITGTGGTNEKLFF
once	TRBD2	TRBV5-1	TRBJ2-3	TGCGCCAGCAGCTTGAGGGTAGCGGGGGACGATACGCAGTATTTT	CASSLRVAGDDTQYF
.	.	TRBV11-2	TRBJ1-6	TGTGCCAGCAGCTTAGCGGGGGAGAGTTCACCCCTCCACTTT	CASSLAGESSPLHF
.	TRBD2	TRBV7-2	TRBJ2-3	TGTGCCAGCAGCCCTGACCTAGCGGGGGGAGATACGCAGTATTTT	CASSPDLAGGDTQYF